This is a list of T cell receptor beta chains from one sample in a study of OX40 agonist ivuxolimab in advanced cancers. Some clones are missing from TCRdb's copy, which holds only in-frame ones; the method was immunoSEQ multiplex PCR. The sample contains about 46,000 clones, 90% to 95% of which appear only once. The sequenced sample was CD4+ or CD8+ T cells sorted from blood, obtained in a trial of the OX40 agonist ivuxolimab. These receptors were collected from an adult with an advanced solid tumor such as melanoma, head and neck, liver or kidney cancer. Both conserved end residues are part of each CDR3. The order of the fields is V gene, J gene, D gene, clone size, CDR3 DNA, CDR3 protein. The D gene is left open where the match is weak. Only some rows state a clone size, as once, few, many or a class for expanded clones.

>TRBV7-9|TRBJ2-3|-|-
TGTGCCAGCAGCTTCCGGGGTAGCACAGATACGCAGTATTTT
CASSFRGSTDTQYF
>TRBV19|TRBJ2-2|-|once
TGTGCCAACAGGAAGCCGAACACCGGGGAGCTGTTTTTT
CANRKPNTGELFF
>TRBV19|TRBJ2-1|-|once
TGTGCCAGTAGTATAGGTGCGGGACAATACAATGAGCAGTTCTTC
CASSIGAGQYNEQFF
>TRBV28|TRBJ2-2|-|-
TGTGCCAGCAGTTTGAGGAGCACCGGGGAGCTGTTTTTT
CASSLRSTGELFF
>TRBV4-1|TRBJ1-1|-|-
TGCGCCAGCAGCCAAATCCTAGGAGCAGGCAAGGACACTGAAGCTTTCTTT
CASSQILGAGKDTEAFF
>TRBV7-9|TRBJ2-5|-|-
TGTGCCAGCAGCTTAGATTGGGAGACCCAGTACTTC
CASSLDWETQYF
>TRBV11-3|TRBJ2-1|-|-
TGTGCCAGCAGCTTGGGGGGCCTTAATTTCTACAATGAGCAGTTCTTC
CASSLGGLNFYNEQFF
>TRBV27|TRBJ2-3|TRBD2|-
TGTGCCAGCCGGGGAGGGGTCAGCACAGATACGCAGTATTTT
CASRGGVSTDTQYF
>TRBV25-1|TRBJ2-2|TRBD2|-
TGTGCCAGCACTCAAGGGACTAGCGGGGAGCTGTTTTTT
CASTQGTSGELFF
>TRBV27|TRBJ1-5|-|once
TGTGCCAGCAGTCCTCTCATACAGGGTGGCAGCAATCAGCCCCAGCATTTT
CASSPLIQGGSNQPQHF
>TRBV5-4|TRBJ1-1|TRBD1|-
TGTGCCAGCAGCCCAGGACAGGGGCCCACTGAAGCTTTCTTT
CASSPGQGPTEAFF
>TRBV30|TRBJ1-1|-|-
TGTGCCTCTGTTCTCGGCACTGAAGCTTTCTTT
CASVLGTEAFF
>TRBV7-9|TRBJ2-6|-|once
TGTGCCAGCAGCTTAACCCAGGGCCCTGGGGCCAACGTCCTGACTTTC
CASSLTQGPGANVLTF
>TRBV4-2|TRBJ2-7|-|-
TGTGCCAGCAGCCAAGGAGGACTGGCCTACGAGCAGTACTTC
CASSQGGLAYEQYF
>TRBV11-1|TRBJ1-1|-|-
TGTGCCAGCAGCTTTGCCCGTGAAGCTTTCTTT
CASSFAREAFF
>TRBV7-9|TRBJ1-1|-|-
TGTGCCAGCAGCTTAGTAGGTGACAGGAACACTGAAGCTTTCTTT
CASSLVGDRNTEAFF
>TRBV6-5|TRBJ1-1|-|once
TGTGCCAGCAGCCTAGTAGGGGGGGCTATGGGTGAAGCTTTCTTT
CASSLVGGAMGEAFF
>TRBV29-1|TRBJ2-3|-|-
TGCAGCGTTGAACTAAGTGGGGGGGCCGCAGATACGCAGTATTTT
CSVELSGGAADTQYF
>TRBV7-9|TRBJ2-1|-|few
TGTGCCAGCAGCCCAAGGGCGGCAAGCTCCTACAATGAGCAGTTCTTC
CASSPRAASSYNEQFF
>TRBV7-9|TRBJ2-7|TRBD1|-
TGTGCCAGCAGCGCGAGGACAGGGCCCTCTCAATACGAGCAGTACTTC
CASSARTGPSQYEQYF
>TRBV6-6|TRBJ1-2|-|-
TGTGCCAGCAGTAGAACGGACGGTGAACGTAGCTACACCTTC
CASSRTDGERSYTF
>TRBV7-9|TRBJ1-4|-|-
TGTGCCAGCAGCTCAGTCCAGGGCTTTGGTGAAAAACTGTTTTTT
CASSSVQGFGEKLFF
>TRBV5-4|TRBJ2-5|TRBD2|-
TGTGCCAGCAGCTTCGGTAGCGGGAGAGAAGGAGAGACCCAGTACTTC
CASSFGSGREGETQYF
>TRBV7-3|TRBJ1-1|-|-
TGTGCCAGCAGCCCCCAACCCCTCCCGAACACTGAAGCTTTCTTT
CASSPQPLPNTEAFF
>TRBV9|TRBJ2-3|-|-
TGTGCCAGCAGCCTTTCGAAGACTCGCACAGATACGCAGTATTTT
CASSLSKTRTDTQYF
>TRBV4-2|TRBJ2-7|TRBD1|-
TGTGCCAGCAGCCAGGACGGGACAGACTCCTACGAGCAGTACTTC
CASSQDGTDSYEQYF
>TRBV4-2|TRBJ2-1|TRBD2|-
TGTGCCAGCAGCCCCGTAGGACCGGGACTAGCGGGGTACAATGAGCAGTTCTTC
CASSPVGPGLAGYNEQFF
>TRBV2|TRBJ2-7|TRBD1|-
TGTGCCAGCAGTGACGGGACAGCGGCCTACGAGCAGTACTTC
CASSDGTAAYEQYF
>TRBV14|TRBJ2-2|TRBD1|few
TGTGCCAGCAGCCTTCTACAGGGGTCCGGGGAGCTGTTTTTT
CASSLLQGSGELFF
>TRBV21-1|TRBJ1-1|-|-
TGTGCCAGCAGGTACCCCCTCGGAGCTTTCTTT
CASRYPLGAFF